The 4 T cell receptor beta chains given below trace back to one sample, sequenced in a study of T cell changes during pregnancy in multiple sclerosis. Generated by immunoSEQ multiplex PCR, the TCRdb table keeps only in-frame clones and is missing some. The sample holds tens of thousands of clones; 90% to 95% are singletons and the top ten take under 0.55%. Sample: CD4+ T cells from peripheral blood mononuclear cells, taken in the first trimester of pregnancy. These receptors all stem from a female donor with multiple sclerosis, enrolled in a pregnancy study.

The chain combines TRBV6-4 with TRBJ2-3; TRBD2 matches at 7 bases. The V and J ends lost 2 bases and 1 base, in that order; junction bases with no gene match: 0. CDR1 and CDR2 from the germline V gene are MRHNA and SNTAGT. CDR3 length: 14 residues. CDR3 protein: CASSDTSGTDTQYF. CDR3 sequence (DNA): TGTGCCAGCAGTGACACTAGCGGCACAGATACGCAGTATTTT.

This sequence joins TRBV5-4 and TRBJ1-2; D unresolved. Trimming left V 2 bases short and J 0 bases short, with 8 bases between. Germline loops: CDR1 SGHNT, CDR2 YYREEE (reference sequence). This CDR3 has 14 amino acids. For the CDR3, the DNA is TGTGCCAGCAGCTTAGAACCGGCTAACTATGGCTACACCTTC. As protein: CASSLEPANYGYTF.

The chain links TRBV9 to TRBJ2-5; D perhaps matches TRBD1 (5 bases). The CDR3 contains 12 residues. From germline, CDR1 is SGDLS and CDR2 YYNGEE. V lost 5 bases, J lost 4 bases, and 9 bases lay in between. Here the CDR3 reads CASRGAGETQYF. The DNA for the CDR3 is TGTGCCAGCAGAGGGGCCGGAGAGACCCAGTACTTC.

This clone was found a few times. At one boundary the junction diverges from the germline segment, which might be a read error. V usage is TRBV11-2 and J usage is TRBJ1-1, with 7 nucleotides matching TRBD1. This CDR3 contains 11 residues. CDR1 and CDR2 (germline): SGHAT, FQNNGV. The CDR3 region is CASSFGTVVAF. CDR3 nucleotides: TGTGCCAGCAGCTTCGGGACAGTAGTCGCCTTT.